The 10 T cell receptor beta chains below were found in one sample sequenced in a study of shared clonotypes between healthy human individuals. Sequencing was performed with immunoSEQ multiplex PCR; in TCRdb, only in-frame clones are kept and a portion is missing. Here the sample spans roughly 2,500,000 clones, 93% being singletons. Source material: naive CD4+ T cells from PBMCs. The subset denotes: CD45RA+ positively selected. These receptor sequences come from a man in his late teens or twenties in good health. Some clones in this sample may be carry-over from other donors' samples.

The rearrangement uses TRBV27 and TRBJ2-2; the match to TRBD2 covers 11 bases. V trimming: 6 bases; J trimming: 5 bases; junction bases outside the gene matches: 5. The CDR3 sequence is 15 residues long. Germline V gene sequence: CDR1 MNHEY, CDR2 SMNVEV (reference sequence). The CDR3, as DNA: TGTGCCAGCAGCACTAGCGGGAGATGGACCGGGGAGCTGTTTTTT. Encoded protein: CASSTSGRWTGELFF.

The J gene is TRBJ1-3, the V gene TRBV15, with 7 bases fitting TRBD1. The V gene's germline CDR1 is LNHNV and CDR2 YYDKDF (reference sequence). V was pared by 1 base and J by 4 bases, with 4 bases of the junction left unmatched. There are 15 residues in the CDR3. The CDR3 region has the DNA TGTGCCACCAGCAGAGTAGGGGGCGTGGGAAACACCATATATTTT. Translating gives CATSRVGGVGNTIYF.

V gene TRBV19 combines with J gene TRBJ1-5, with D maybe TRBD1 (6 bases). The V end was cut by 3 bases, the J end by 10 bases, with 16 bases between. Germline CDR1 and CDR2: LNHDA and SQIVND (reference sequence). The CDR3 spans 14 residues. CDR3 nucleotide sequence: TGTGCCAGTAGTATCACAGGGCCTGGGACACCCCAGCATTTT. Protein sequence: CASSITGPGTPQHF.

This clone was seen a few times. The chain joins TRBV2 to TRBJ1-4; a weak D match, TRBD1 (6 bases). Germline values: CDR1 SNHLY, CDR2 FYNNEI. V gave up 5 bases and J gave up 3 bases, with 13 bases separating them. The CDR3 loop spans 15 amino acids. The DNA of the CDR3 is TGTGCCAGCAGTCCGGCCGGGACACCTAATGAAAAACTGTTTTTT. The encoded protein is CASSPAGTPNEKLFF.

The count of this clone is one. The V gene is TRBV10-1, the J gene TRBJ2-7; maybe TRBD1 (6 bases). Trimming shortened V by 6 bases and J by 6 bases, and 24 bases separated the two germline ends. Germline loops: CDR1 WNHNN, CDR2 SYGVQD (reference sequence). The CDR3 is made up of 16 amino acids. The CDR3 sequence: CASSEIGDKIKTEQYF. The CDR3 bases are TGCGCCAGCAGCGAAATAGGGGACAAAATCAAGACCGAGCAGTACTTC.

In this sample, this clone turned up once. This chain uses TRBV29-1 with TRBJ2-1; no clear D gene. V was shortened by 3 bases and J by 0 bases, with 9 bases between the two germline ends. From germline, CDR1 is SQVTM and CDR2 ANQGSEA. The CDR3 spans 14 residues. CDR3 protein: CSVDTWGSYNEQFF. CDR3 in DNA: TGCAGCGTTGATACCTGGGGCTCCTACAATGAGCAGTTCTTC.

The V and J genes are TRBV12-5 and TRBJ2-7; the match to TRBD1 covers 10 bases. Germline V gene sequence: CDR1 LGHNT, CDR2 FRNRAP. The V gene end was trimmed by 0 bases and the J gene end by 6 bases; junction bases not matched to a gene: 14. The CDR3 spans 18 residues. CDR3 region: CASGLVRPRVTGGGEQYF. The CDR3 DNA is TGTGCTAGTGGTTTGGTACGGCCCCGTGTGACAGGGGGCGGCGAGCAGTACTTC.

The chain is built from TRBV1 and TRBJ2-1; the listed D gene, TRBD2, was not tested against the DNA. TRBV1 is noted as a pseudogene. The CDR3 has 18 amino acids. DNA of the CDR3: TGCACCAGCTCTTCCAAAGGATTGGCGGGATTAAACCACAATGAGCAGTTCTTC. Amino acids: CTSSSKGLAGLNHNEQFF.

Only one count was recorded for this clone. The chain couples TRBV6-1 to TRBJ1-4; TRBD1 is a possible D gene (5 bases). The ends were cut back, 4 bases at V and 8 bases at J, with 20 bases in the middle. The germline V gene has CDR1 MNHNS and CDR2 SASEGT. The CDR3 is made up of 16 amino acids. Written as DNA, the CDR3 is TGTGCCAGCAGTGCCTCAAAGTCGGGGCTCCGAGAAAAACTGTTTTTT. Translated: CASSASKSGLREKLFF.

As to this clone: Additional DNA sequences in this sample encode the identical CDR3. The V gene is TRBV5-1, the J gene TRBJ1-1; D is possibly TRBD1 (6 bases). CDR1 is SGHRS, CDR2 YFSETQ, per germline. The CDR3 has 14 amino acids. The V end lost 4 bases, the J end lost 1 base, and 11 bases lay between the germline ends. CDR3 protein: CASSRGGANTEAFF. CDR3 nucleotides: TGCGCCAGCAGCCGGGGGGGCGCGAACACTGAAGCTTTCTTT. The whole variable domain, remainder taken from reference TRBV5-1 and TRBJ1-1, is KAGVTQTPRYLIKTRGQQVTLSCSPISGHRSVSWYQQTPGQGLQFLFEYFSETQRNKGNFPGRFSGRQFSNSRSEMNVSTLELGDSALYLCASSRGGANTEAFFGQGTRLTVV.